The 17 T cell receptor beta chains reported below all come from one sample, sequenced in a study of blood T cell repertoires in COVID-19. Measured with immunoSEQ multiplex PCR; TCRdb has only the in-frame clones, and not every one. The repertoire holds approximately 120,000 clones, with around 89% as singletons. Material: peripheral blood. Source of these receptors: a human donor with acute or convalescent COVID-19. The donor label of this sample is uncertain.

V and J are TRBV5-3 and TRBJ2-7; possible D gene TRBD1, 6 bases. TRBV5-3 is treated as an ORF (open reading frame) with a function not yet certain. Trimming shortened V by 0 bases and J by 5 bases, and 9 bases separated the two germline ends. This CDR3 has 13 residues. The CDR3 reads CARSLDRVDEQYF. DNA of the CDR3: TGTGCCAGAAGCTTGGACAGGGTCGACGAGCAGTACTTC.

This chain joins TRBV28 and TRBJ2-5; 11 nucleotides agree with TRBD2. Germline trimming cut 6 bases from V and 4 bases from J; bases unmatched to any gene: 4. The CDR3 is 14 amino acids. The germline CDR1 and CDR2 sequences are MDHEN and SYDVKM. CDR3 protein: CASSRGLAGETQYF. The CDR3 DNA follows: TGTGCCAGCAGCCGCGGACTAGCGGGAGAGACCCAGTACTTC.

V usage is TRBV24-1 and J usage is TRBJ2-2; 10 nucleotides match TRBD1. After removal of 7 bases from V and 5 bases from J, the junction contained 6 bases not matched to a gene. CDR1 is KGHDR, CDR2 SFDVKD, per germline. CDR3 length: 15 amino acids. The CDR3 sequence is CATRATGGATGELFF. CDR3 in DNA: TGTGCCACCAGAGCGACAGGGGGCGCGACCGGGGAGCTGTTTTTT.

This clone is a singleton in its sample. The chain uses TRBV27 and TRBJ2-7; TRBD1 might be the D (6 bases). The germline V and J ends were trimmed by 0 bases and 4 bases, with 16 bases remaining between them. Germline CDR1 and CDR2: MNHEY and SMNVEV (reference sequence). This CDR3 contains 16 residues. The CDR3 DNA reads TGTGCCAGCAGTTTATCCCCCCGCAGGGGTTTTTACGAGCAGTACTTC. Amino acids: CASSLSPRRGFYEQYF.

The chain uses TRBV19 and TRBJ2-3; 10 bases map to TRBD2. The length of the CDR3 is 15 residues. Germline CDR1 and CDR2: LNHDA and SQIVND (reference sequence). The junction had 7 bases not matched to a gene; V was cut back by 7 bases and J by 3 bases. The CDR3 reads CASTASGGATDTQYF. The CDR3 DNA reads TGTGCCAGTACCGCTAGCGGGGGAGCGACAGATACGCAGTATTTT.

V usage is TRBV15 and J usage is TRBJ2-7; TRBD2 aligns across 9 bases. From germline, CDR1 is LNHNV and CDR2 YYDKDF (reference sequence). The CDR3 length is 15 residues. The V and J ends lost 1 base and 4 bases, in that order; junction bases with no gene match: 5. For the CDR3, the DNA is TGTGCCACCAGCAGAGGGCTAGCGGGGCGGTACGAGCAGTACTTC. This sequence encodes CATSRGLAGRYEQYF.

This chain connects TRBV28 to TRBJ1-6; 8 bases are shared with TRBD1. Germline V gene data show CDR1 as MDHEN and CDR2 as SYDVKM. J was trimmed by 6 bases and V by 6 bases; bases with no gene match: 10. This CDR3 is 16 amino acids long. DNA of the CDR3: TGTGCCAGCAGGCCGACAGGGGCAGGCGGTAATTCACCCCTCCACTTT. Its translation is CASRPTGAGGNSPLHF.

J is TRBJ1-1 and V is TRBV29-1; no firm D call. Looked up from germline, CDR1 is SQVTM and CDR2 is ANQGSEA. V was clipped by 7 bases and J by 4 bases, with 16 bases between them. The CDR3 totals 13 residues. The CDR3 here is CSGSREPSTEAFF. The DNA for the CDR3 is TGCAGCGGGAGTCGGGAGCCCAGCACTGAAGCTTTCTTT.

The chain carries TRBV28 and TRBJ1-6; 9 bases align to TRBD1. Per the germline V gene, CDR1 is MDHEN and CDR2 is SYDVKM. This CDR3 region has 15 residues. V was clipped by 6 bases and J by 8 bases; unmatched bases: 8. The CDR3 spells CASSDRTGAYSPLHF. CDR3 DNA: TGTGCCAGCAGCGACCGGACAGGGGCTTATTCACCCCTCCACTTT. The variable domain in full, with the rest retrieved from reference TRBV28 and TRBJ1-6, is DVKVTQSSRYLVKRTGEKVFLECVQDMDHENMFWYRQDPGLGLRLIYFSYDVKMKEKGDIPEGYSVSREKKERFSLILESASTNQTSMYLCASSDRTGAYSPLHFGNGTRLTVT.

The chain combines TRBV20-1 with TRBJ1-1; D remains unclear. CDR3 size: 12 residues. Germline CDR1 and CDR2: DFQATT and SNEGSKA (reference sequence). The V gene lost 3 bases and the J gene lost 1 base, with 6 bases spanning the gap. In DNA form, the CDR3 reads TGCAGTGCTAGTGCGGGGAACACTGAAGCTTTCTTT. Amino acid sequence: CSASAGNTEAFF.

This clone has a single count. Here the CDR3 DNA reads TGTGCCACCGCAGGGGAGGGGGAGACCCAGTACTTC. It specifies CATAGEGETQYF. The chain links TRBV24-1 to TRBJ2-5; maybe TRBD2 (7 bases). CDR3 length equals 12 residues. Germline V gene sequence: CDR1 KGHDR, CDR2 SFDVKD. Trimming cost V 9 bases and J 5 bases, with 12 bases left between them.

The chain is built from TRBV3-1 (or the pseudogene TRBV3-2) and TRBJ1-2, with D possibly being TRBD1 (6 bases). The V end lost 4 bases, the J end lost 4 bases, and 16 bases lay between the germline ends. Germline loops: CDR1 LGHDT, CDR2 YNNKEL (reference sequence). CDR3 size: 15 residues. The CDR3 DNA is TGTGCCAGCAGCCCGATAGGGGGTCGTAGCTATGGCTACACCTTC. Encoded protein: CASSPIGGRSYGYTF.

The sample holds one count of this clone. CDR3 sequence: CASSLQVREQFF. The CDR3 DNA is TGTGCCAGCAGCTTACAGGTCCGTGAGCAGTTCTTC. The chain uses TRBV13 and TRBJ2-1, with no clear D. CDR3 length: 12 amino acids. V was cut by 2 bases and J by 9 bases, with 8 bases left in between. Germline CDR1 PRHDT, CDR2 FYEKMQ (reference sequence).

The chain employs TRBV19 and TRBJ2-2; the D gene is possibly TRBD1 (6 bases). Germline CDR1 and CDR2: LNHDA and SQIVND (reference sequence). Trimming left V 5 bases short and J 5 bases short, with 12 bases between. The CDR3 is 14 residues long. The CDR3: CASSGLDRTGELFF. In DNA, the CDR3 is TGTGCCAGTAGTGGGCTGGACAGAACCGGGGAGCTGTTTTTT.

The chain links TRBV3-1 (or the pseudogene TRBV3-2) to TRBJ2-1; D gene ambiguous. This CDR3 is 15 amino acids long. Trimming cost V 0 bases and J 0 bases, with 6 bases left between them. Germline V CDR1 and CDR2: LGHDT, YNNKEL (reference sequence). The CDR3 reads CASSQDLSSYNEQFF. The CDR3 DNA reads as TGTGCCAGCAGCCAAGATCTAAGCTCCTACAATGAGCAGTTCTTC.

J is TRBJ1-5 and V is TRBV6-6; 10 nucleotides match TRBD1. The germline CDR1 and CDR2 sequences are MNHNY and SVGAGI (reference sequence). Trimming cost V 5 bases and J 5 bases; bases outside gene matches: 12. The CDR3 loop spans 17 amino acids. CDR3 sequence: CASSRSLDRGFDQPQHF. For the CDR3, the DNA is TGTGCCAGCAGTCGATCCTTGGACAGGGGGTTCGATCAGCCCCAGCATTTT.

V and J are TRBV9 and TRBJ2-5, with 7 bases identical to TRBD2. The CDR3 spans 16 residues. Per the germline V gene, CDR1 is SGDLS and CDR2 is YYNGEE. The J segment lost 4 bases and the V segment lost 0 bases, leaving 9 bases of the junction unmatched. In DNA form, the CDR3 reads TGTGCCAGCAGCGTAGGGACCGGGGGGAGGGTAGAGACCCAGTACTTC. Translating gives CASSVGTGGRVETQYF.